This T cell receptor (beta chain) was captured by sequencing in a study of regulatory T cells in long-lasting Graves disease. Time point specified: persistent/refractory GD, antithyroid drugs over 5 years with positive TRAb. From PBMCs, RNA was extracted and then used to make the TCR library. Patients came from an endocrinology department in Xi'an, China. Germline V gene data show CDR1 as SGDLS and CDR2 as YYNGEE. V was clipped by 5 bases and J by 5 bases; unmatched bases: 5. The CDR3 covers 14 residues. This clonotype was seen only a few times. Assembly of TCR beta libraries relied on iRepertoire HTBI primers together with Arm-PCR of CDR3 regions. TCRdb re-analysed the multiplex PCR reads in MiXCR, keeping a single row per CDR3 protein. This table has 650,000 to 700,000 distinct CDR3 sequences, 25% to 30% appearing once.

The sequence derives from a female donor with Graves disease. This specimen consisted of peripheral blood mononuclear cells (PBMCs), obtained when the disease was refractory, from a patient treated with antithyroid drugs. The chain recombines TRBV9 with TRBJ1-4, with 8 bases aligning to TRBD1. CDR3 sequence: CASSGQGTNEKLFF. CDR3 bases: TGTGCCAGCAGTGGACAGGGAACAAATGAAAAACTGTTTTTT.